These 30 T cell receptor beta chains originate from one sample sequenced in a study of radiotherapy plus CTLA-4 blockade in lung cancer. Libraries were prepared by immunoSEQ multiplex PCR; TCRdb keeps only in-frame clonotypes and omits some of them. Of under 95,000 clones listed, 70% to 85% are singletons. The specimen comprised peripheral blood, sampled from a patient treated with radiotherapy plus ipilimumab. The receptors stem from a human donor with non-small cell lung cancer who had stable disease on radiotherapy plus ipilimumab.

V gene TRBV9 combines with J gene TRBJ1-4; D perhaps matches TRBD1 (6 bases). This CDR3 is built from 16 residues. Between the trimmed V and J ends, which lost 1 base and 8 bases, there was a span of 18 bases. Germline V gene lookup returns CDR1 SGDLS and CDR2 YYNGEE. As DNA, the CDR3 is TGTGCCAGCAGCGTAAGTGGACAGCAATCCTACGAAAAACTGTTTTTT. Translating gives CASSVSGQQSYEKLFF.

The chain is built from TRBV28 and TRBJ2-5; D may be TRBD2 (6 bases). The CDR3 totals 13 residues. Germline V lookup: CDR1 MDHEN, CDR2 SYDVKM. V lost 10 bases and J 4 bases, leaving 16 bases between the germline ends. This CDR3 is CATAGTPIETQYF. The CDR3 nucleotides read TGTGCCACCGCCGGGACTCCCATAGAGACCCAGTACTTC.

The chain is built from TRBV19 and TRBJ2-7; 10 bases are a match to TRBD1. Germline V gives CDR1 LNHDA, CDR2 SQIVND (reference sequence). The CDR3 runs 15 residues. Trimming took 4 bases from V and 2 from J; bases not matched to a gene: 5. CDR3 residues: CASSTTGQGTYEQYF. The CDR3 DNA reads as TGTGCCAGTAGTACTACGGGACAGGGGACCTACGAGCAGTACTTC.

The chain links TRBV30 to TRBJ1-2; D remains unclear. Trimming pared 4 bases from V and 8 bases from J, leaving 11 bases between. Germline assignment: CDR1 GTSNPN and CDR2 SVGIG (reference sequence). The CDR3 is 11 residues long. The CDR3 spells CAWNRGGGYTF. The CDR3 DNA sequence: TGTGCCTGGAACCGGGGTGGGGGCTACACCTTC.

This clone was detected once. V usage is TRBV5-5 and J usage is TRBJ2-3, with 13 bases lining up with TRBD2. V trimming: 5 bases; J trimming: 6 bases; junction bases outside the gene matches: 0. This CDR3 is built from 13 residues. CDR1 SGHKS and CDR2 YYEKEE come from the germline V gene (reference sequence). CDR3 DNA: TGTGCCAGCAGGACTAGCGGGGGGGATACGCAGTATTTT. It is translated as CASRTSGGDTQYF.

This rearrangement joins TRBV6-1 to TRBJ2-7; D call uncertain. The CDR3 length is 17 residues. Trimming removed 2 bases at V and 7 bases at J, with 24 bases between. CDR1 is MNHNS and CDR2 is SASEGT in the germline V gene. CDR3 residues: CASSEPQTVAGREEQYF. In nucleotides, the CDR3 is TGTGCCAGCAGTGAACCCCAAACGGTGGCAGGCCGAGAAGAGCAGTACTTC.

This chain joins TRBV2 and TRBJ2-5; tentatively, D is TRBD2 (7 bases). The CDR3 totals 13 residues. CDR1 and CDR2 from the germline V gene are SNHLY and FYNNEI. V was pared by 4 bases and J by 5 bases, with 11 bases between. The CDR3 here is CASSGGGSETQYF. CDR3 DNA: TGTGCCAGCAGTGGGGGGGGCAGCGAGACCCAGTACTTC.

The DNA for the CDR3 is TGTGCCAGCAGCCCTCAGGGGCGCTGGTACGAGCAGTACTTC. It is translated as CASSPQGRWYEQYF. This chain joins TRBV7-9 and TRBJ2-7, with a tentative D call TRBD1 (6 bases). Trimming left V 5 bases short and J 4 bases short, with 15 bases between. The CDR3 length is 14 residues. Per the germline V gene, CDR1 is SEHNR and CDR2 is FQNEAQ (reference sequence).

CDR3 sequence: CARKEQYF. The CDR3 coding sequence is TGTGCCAGAAAGGAGCAGTACTTC. V usage is TRBV27 and J usage is TRBJ2-7, with no clear D. This CDR3 is 8 amino acids long. Trimming cost V 9 bases and J 7 bases, with 4 bases left between them. Germline V CDR1 and CDR2: MNHEY, SMNVEV (reference sequence).

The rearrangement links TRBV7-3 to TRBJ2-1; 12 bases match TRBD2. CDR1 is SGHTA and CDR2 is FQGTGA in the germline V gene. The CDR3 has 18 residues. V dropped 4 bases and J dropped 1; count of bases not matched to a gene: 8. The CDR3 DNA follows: TGTGCCAGCAGCTACGGACTAGCGGGATCAAGATCCTACAATGAGCAGTTCTTC. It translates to CASSYGLAGSRSYNEQFF.

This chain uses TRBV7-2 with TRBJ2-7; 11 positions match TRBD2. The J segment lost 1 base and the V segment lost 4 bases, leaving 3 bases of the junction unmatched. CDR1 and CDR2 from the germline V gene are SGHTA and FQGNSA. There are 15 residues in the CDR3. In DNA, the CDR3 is TGTGCCAGCAGCTGGGGGACTAGCGGTTCCTACGAGCAGTACTTC. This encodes CASSWGTSGSYEQYF.

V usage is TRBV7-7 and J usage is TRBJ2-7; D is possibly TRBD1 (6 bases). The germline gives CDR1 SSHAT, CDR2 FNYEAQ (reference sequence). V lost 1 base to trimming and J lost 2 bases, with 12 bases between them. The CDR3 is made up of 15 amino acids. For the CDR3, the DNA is TGTGCCAGCAGCTTAGGAAGGGGGTCCGCCTACGAGCAGTACTTC. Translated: CASSLGRGSAYEQYF.

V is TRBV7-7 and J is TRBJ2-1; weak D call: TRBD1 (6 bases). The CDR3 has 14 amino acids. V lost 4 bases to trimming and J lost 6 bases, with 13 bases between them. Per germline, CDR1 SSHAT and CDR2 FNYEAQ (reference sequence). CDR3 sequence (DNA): TGTGCCAGCAGCTCGGGACAAGCCTTCAATGAGCAGTTCTTC. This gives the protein CASSSGQAFNEQFF.

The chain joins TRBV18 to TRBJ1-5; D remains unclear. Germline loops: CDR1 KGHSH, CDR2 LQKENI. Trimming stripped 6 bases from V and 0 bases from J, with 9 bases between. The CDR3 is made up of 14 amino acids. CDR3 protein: CASSDSYSNQPQHF. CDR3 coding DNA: TGTGCCAGCTCCGACTCTTATAGCAATCAGCCCCAGCATTTT.

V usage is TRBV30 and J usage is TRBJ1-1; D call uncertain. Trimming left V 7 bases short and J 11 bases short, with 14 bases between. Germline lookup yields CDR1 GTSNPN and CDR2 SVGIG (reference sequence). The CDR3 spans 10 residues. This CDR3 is CAYDGSSAFF. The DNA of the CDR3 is TGTGCCTATGACGGTTCGTCGGCTTTCTTT.

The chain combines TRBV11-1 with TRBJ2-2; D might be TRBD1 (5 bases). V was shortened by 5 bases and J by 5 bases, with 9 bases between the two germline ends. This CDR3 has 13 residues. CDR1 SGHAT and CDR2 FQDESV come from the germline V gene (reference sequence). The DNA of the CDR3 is TGTGCCAGCAGCCCTACAGGAACCGGGGAGCTGTTTTTT. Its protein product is CASSPTGTGELFF.

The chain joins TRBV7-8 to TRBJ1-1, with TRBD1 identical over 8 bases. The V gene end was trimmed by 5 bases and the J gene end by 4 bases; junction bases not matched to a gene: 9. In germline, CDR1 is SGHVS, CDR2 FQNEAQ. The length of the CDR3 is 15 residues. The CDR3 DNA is TGTGCCAGCAGCCCCCGGACAGGGCGGGGCACTGAAGCTTTCTTT. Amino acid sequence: CASSPRTGRGTEAFF.

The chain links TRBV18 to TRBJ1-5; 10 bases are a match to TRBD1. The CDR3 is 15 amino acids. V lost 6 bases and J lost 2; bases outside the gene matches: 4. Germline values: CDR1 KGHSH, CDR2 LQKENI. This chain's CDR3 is CASSRDRGRNQPQHF. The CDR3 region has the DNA TGTGCCAGCTCGAGGGACAGGGGACGCAATCAGCCCCAGCATTTT.

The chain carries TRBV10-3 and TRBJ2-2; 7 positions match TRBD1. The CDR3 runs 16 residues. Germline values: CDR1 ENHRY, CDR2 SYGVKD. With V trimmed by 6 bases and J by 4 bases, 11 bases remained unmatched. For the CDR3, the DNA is TGTGCCATCAGATCTCAGGGGGTATGGAGCACCGGGGAGCTGTTTTTT. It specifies CAIRSQGVWSTGELFF.

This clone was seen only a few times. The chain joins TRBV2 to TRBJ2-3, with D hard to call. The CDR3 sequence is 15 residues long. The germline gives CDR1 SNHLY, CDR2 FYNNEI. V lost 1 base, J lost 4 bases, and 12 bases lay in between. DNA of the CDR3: TGTGCCAGCAGTGAAGGGTTGGCTTCTTCAGATACGCAGTATTTT. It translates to CASSEGLASSDTQYF. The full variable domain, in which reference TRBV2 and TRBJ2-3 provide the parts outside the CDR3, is EPEVTQTPSHQVTQMGQEVILRCVPISNHLYFYWYRQILGQKVEFLVSFYNNEISEKSEIFDDQFSVERPDGSNFTLKIRSTKLEDSAMYFCASSEGLASSDTQYFGPGTRLTVL.

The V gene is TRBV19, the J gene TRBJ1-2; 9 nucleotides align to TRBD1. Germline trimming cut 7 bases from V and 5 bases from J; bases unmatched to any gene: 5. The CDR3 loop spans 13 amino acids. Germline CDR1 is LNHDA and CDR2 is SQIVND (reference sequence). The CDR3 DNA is TGTGCCAGTACCCCGGACAGGGGTTATGGCTACACCTTC. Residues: CASTPDRGYGYTF.

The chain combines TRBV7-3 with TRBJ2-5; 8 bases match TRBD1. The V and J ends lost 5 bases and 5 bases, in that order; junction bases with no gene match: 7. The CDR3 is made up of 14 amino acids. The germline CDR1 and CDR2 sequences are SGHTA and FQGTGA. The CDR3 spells CASSHPRGLETQYF. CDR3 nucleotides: TGTGCCAGCAGCCATCCCAGGGGGCTGGAGACCCAGTACTTC.

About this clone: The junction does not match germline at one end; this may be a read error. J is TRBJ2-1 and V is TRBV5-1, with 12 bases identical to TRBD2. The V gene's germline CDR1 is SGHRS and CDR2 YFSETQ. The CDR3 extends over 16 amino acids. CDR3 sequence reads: CASSLEVLAGGNERFF. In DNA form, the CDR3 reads TGCGCCAGCAGCTTGGAAGTACTAGCGGGAGGAAATGAGCGGTTCTTC.

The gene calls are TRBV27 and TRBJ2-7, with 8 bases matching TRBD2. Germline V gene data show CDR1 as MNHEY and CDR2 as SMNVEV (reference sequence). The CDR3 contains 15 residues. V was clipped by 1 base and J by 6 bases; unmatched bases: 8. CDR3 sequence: CASSLFGLALTEQYF. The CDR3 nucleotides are TGTGCCAGCAGTTTATTCGGACTAGCCTTAACCGAGCAGTACTTC.

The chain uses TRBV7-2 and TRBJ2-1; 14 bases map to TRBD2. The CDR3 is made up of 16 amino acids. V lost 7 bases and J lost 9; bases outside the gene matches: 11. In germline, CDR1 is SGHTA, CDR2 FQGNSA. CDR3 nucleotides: TGTGCCAGCACGACCGGGACTAGCGGGAGTAGGGGTGAGCAGTTCTTC. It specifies CASTTGTSGSRGEQFF.

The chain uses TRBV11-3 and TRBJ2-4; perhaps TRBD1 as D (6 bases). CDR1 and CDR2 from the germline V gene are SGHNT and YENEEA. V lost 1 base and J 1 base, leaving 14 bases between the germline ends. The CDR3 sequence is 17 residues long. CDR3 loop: CASSLGGQFGAKNIQYF. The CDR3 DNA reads TGTGCCAGCAGCTTAGGGGGGCAGTTCGGGGCCAAAAACATTCAGTACTTC.

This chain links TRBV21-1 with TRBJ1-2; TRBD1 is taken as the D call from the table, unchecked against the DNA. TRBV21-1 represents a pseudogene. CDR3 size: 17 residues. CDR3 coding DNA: TGTGCCAGCAGCAAAGCGGGGACAGGGGGCATATCAGGAGGCTACACCTTC. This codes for CASSKAGTGGISGGYTF.

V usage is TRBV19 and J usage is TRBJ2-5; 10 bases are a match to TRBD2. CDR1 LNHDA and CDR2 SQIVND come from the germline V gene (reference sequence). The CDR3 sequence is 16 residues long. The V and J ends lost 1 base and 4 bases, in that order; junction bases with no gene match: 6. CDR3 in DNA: TGTGCCAGTAGTATAGTAGGCACTAGCGGGATAGAGACCCAGTACTTC. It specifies CASSIVGTSGIETQYF.

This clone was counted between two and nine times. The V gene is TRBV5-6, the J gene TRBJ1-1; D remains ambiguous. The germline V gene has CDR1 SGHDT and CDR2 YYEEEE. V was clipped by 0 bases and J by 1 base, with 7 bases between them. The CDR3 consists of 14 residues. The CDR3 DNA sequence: TGTGCCAGCAGCTTGGGCGGTCGGAACACTGAAGCTTTCTTT. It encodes CASSLGGRNTEAFF.

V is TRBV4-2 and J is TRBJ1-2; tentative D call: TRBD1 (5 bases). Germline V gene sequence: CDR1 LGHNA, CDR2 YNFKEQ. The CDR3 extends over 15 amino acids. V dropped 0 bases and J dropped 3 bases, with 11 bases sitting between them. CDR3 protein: CASSQENRIHYGYTF. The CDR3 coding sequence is TGTGCCAGCAGCCAAGAGAACAGGATCCACTATGGCTACACCTTC.